These 19 T cell receptor beta chains originate from one sample sequenced in a study of blood T cell repertoires in COVID-19 (TCRdb year 2020). The library was made by the immunoSEQ multiplex PCR assay. The table comes from immuneACCESS by way of TCRdb, which keeps in-frame sequences with V and J called. Part of the clones is missing from these tables; in studies checked, under half for an unresolved V gene and the rest for unknown reasons. The sample includes 150,000 or so clones, with around 78% observed a single time. Of the sample, roughly 1.5% is held by the ten largest clones. Source material: peripheral blood. All receptors come from a man older than 75 with acute or convalescent COVID-19.

The chain couples TRBV6-5 to TRBJ1-6; 8 nucleotides align to TRBD1. After removal of 5 bases from V and 9 bases from J, the junction contained 6 bases not matched to a gene. This CDR3 spans 14 amino acids. Germline CDR1 reads MNHEY; CDR2 reads SVGAGI. The CDR3 loop reads CASSTQGAGSPLHF. In DNA form, the CDR3 reads TGTGCCAGCAGTACCCAGGGGGCTGGTTCACCCCTCCACTTT.

CDR3 bases: TGTGCCAGTGCTACTAGCGGAAGCACAGATACGCAGTATTTT. It specifies CASATSGSTDTQYF. The chain combines TRBV19 with TRBJ2-3; 8 positions agree with TRBD2. Germline V gene lookup returns CDR1 LNHDA and CDR2 SQIVND (reference sequence). This CDR3 has 14 residues. Unmatched junction bases numbered 4, after V lost 8 bases and J lost 0 bases.

The V and J genes are TRBV5-6 and TRBJ1-4; 7 nucleotides align to TRBD1. The germline V gene encodes CDR1 SGHDT and CDR2 YYEEEE. With 4 bases clipped from V and 8 bases from J, the junction kept 11 bases outside the gene matches. CDR3 size: 15 residues. CDR3 in amino acids: CASSPAGGAVEKLFF. In DNA, the CDR3 is TGTGCCAGCAGCCCTGCAGGGGGTGCGGTAGAAAAACTGTTTTTT. Full variable domain (outside the CDR3, taken from reference TRBV5-6 and TRBJ1-4): DAGVTQSPTHLIKTRGQQVTLRCSPKSGHDTVSWYQQALGQGPQFIFQYYEEEERQRGNFPDRFSGHQFPNYSSELNVNALLLGDSALYLCASSPAGGAVEKLFFGSGTQLSVL.

This chain uses TRBV9 with TRBJ2-7, with 13 nucleotides matching TRBD2. The CDR3 covers 15 residues. Germline V gene sequence: CDR1 SGDLS, CDR2 YYNGEE. The trim removed 3 bases at V and 4 bases at J, leaving 4 bases unmatched. DNA of the CDR3: TGTGCCAGCAGCGGGGGGACTAGCGGGGTGTACGAGCAGTACTTC. Encoded protein: CASSGGTSGVYEQYF.

With regard to this clone: This could be a read error, since a much larger clone is one nucleotide away. The chain uses TRBV28 and TRBJ2-2; no clear D gene. Trimming left V 3 bases short and J 4 bases short, with 3 bases between. The germline V gene encodes CDR1 MDHEN and CDR2 SYDVKM. The CDR3 is made up of 12 amino acids. CDR3 in DNA: TGTGCCAGCAGTTTGAGCACCGGGGAGCTGTTTTTT. Translated: CASSLSTGELFF.

The J gene is TRBJ1-4, the V gene TRBV6-5; D is perhaps TRBD1 (5 bases). The germline V and J ends were trimmed by 2 bases and 7 bases, with 17 bases remaining between them. The CDR3 totals 16 residues. Germline loops: CDR1 MNHEY, CDR2 SVGAGI. CDR3 sequence reads: CASSYLPPGGSEKLFF. DNA for the CDR3: TGTGCCAGCAGTTACCTCCCTCCCGGGGGGAGTGAAAAACTGTTTTTT.

V is TRBV7-2 and J is TRBJ1-1; 7 bases align to TRBD1. The V gene's germline CDR1 is SGHTA and CDR2 FQGNSA. The CDR3 covers 13 residues. V lost 4 bases to trimming and J lost 1 base; unmatched junction nucleotides: 0. Here the CDR3 reads CASSWTGNTEAFF. As DNA, the CDR3 is TGTGCCAGCAGCTGGACAGGGAACACTGAAGCTTTCTTT.

The rearrangement links TRBV5-1 to TRBJ1-5; 11 bases are shared with TRBD1. Germline CDR1 is SGHRS and CDR2 is YFSETQ. The J segment lost 5 bases and the V segment lost 1 base, leaving 11 bases of the junction unmatched. This CDR3 is 18 amino acids long. The CDR3 DNA is TGCGCCAGCAGCTTGCGGCCTGACGGACAGGGGGCTTATCAGCCCCAGCATTTT. It codes for CASSLRPDGQGAYQPQHF.

The V gene is TRBV28, the J gene TRBJ1-2; D perhaps matches TRBD1 (5 bases). Trimming removed 6 bases at V and 7 bases at J, with 15 bases between. The CDR3 totals 13 residues. CDR1 is MDHEN, CDR2 SYDVKM, per germline. The CDR3 reads CASSRNAGVGYTF. CDR3 DNA sequence: TGTGCCAGCAGCCGAAATGCGGGGGTTGGCTACACCTTC.

The chain couples TRBV7-6 to TRBJ2-2; 9 bases match TRBD2. From germline, CDR1 is SGHVS and CDR2 FNYEAQ. The length of the CDR3 is 18 residues. After removal of 5 bases from V and 7 bases from J, the junction contained 17 bases not matched to a gene. The CDR3 loop reads CASSPVGWRGGRNGELFF. The CDR3 coding sequence is TGTGCCAGCAGCCCCGTTGGTTGGCGGGGGGGCCGTAACGGGGAGCTGTTTTTT.

For this clone: Additional DNA sequences in this sample encode the identical CDR3. The chain recombines TRBV4-1 with TRBJ1-3; D may be TRBD1 (5 bases). The V end lost 0 bases, the J end lost 1 base, and 7 bases lay between the germline ends. Germline V gives CDR1 MGHRA, CDR2 YSYEKL. The CDR3 is made up of 15 amino acids. This CDR3 reads CASSQDPGSGNTIYF. DNA of the CDR3: TGCGCCAGCAGCCAAGATCCAGGGTCTGGAAACACCATATATTTT.

The sample holds many counts of this clone. At one end, the junction sequence differs from germline, possibly due to a read error. The rearrangement links TRBV7-6 to TRBJ2-1; D is possibly TRBD2 (6 bases). The germline gives CDR1 SGHVS, CDR2 FNYEAQ. The CDR3 covers 17 residues. CDR3 coding DNA: TGTGCCAGCACCTTAATGGGGGGAGCGGGTAGTGACAATGAGCAGTTCTTC. Amino acid sequence: CASTLMGGAGSDNEQFF.

The genes are TRBV2 and TRBJ1-6; TRBD1 matches at 12 bases. The V gene end was trimmed by 11 bases and the J gene end by 9 bases; junction bases not matched to a gene: 5. This CDR3 is built from 13 residues. Germline V gene lookup returns CDR1 SNHLY and CDR2 FYNNEI. The CDR3 sequence is CAGGTGGSSPLHF. For the CDR3, the DNA is TGTGCCGGCGGGACAGGGGGCAGTTCACCCCTCCACTTT.

The chain joins TRBV10-3 to TRBJ2-7; a weak D match, TRBD2 (6 bases). There are 14 residues in the CDR3. The V gene's germline CDR1 is ENHRY and CDR2 SYGVKD. V was shortened by 4 bases and J by 0 bases, with 10 bases between the two germline ends. The CDR3 coding sequence is TGTGCCATCAGTGGTGACGGGAGCTCCTACGAGCAGTACTTC. It codes for CAISGDGSSYEQYF.

V is TRBV5-4 and J is TRBJ1-1, with TRBD1 identical over 7 bases. After removal of 1 base from V and 4 bases from J, the junction contained 7 bases not matched to a gene. Germline assignment: CDR1 SGHNT and CDR2 YYREEE (reference sequence). The CDR3 covers 15 residues. The CDR3 protein is CASSLTGARSTEAFF. Here the CDR3 DNA reads TGTGCCAGCAGCTTGACAGGGGCTCGTTCCACTGAAGCTTTCTTT.

This rearrangement joins TRBV3-1 (or the pseudogene TRBV3-2) to TRBJ2-2, with a weak D call TRBD2 (6 bases). V was shortened by 7 bases and J by 4 bases, with 10 bases between the two germline ends. The CDR3 has 13 residues. CDR1 and CDR2 from the germline V gene are LGHDT and YNNKEL (reference sequence). CDR3 coding DNA: TGTGCCAGCACCGCGGGAATCACCGGGGAGCTGTTTTTT. Residues: CASTAGITGELFF.

The gene calls are TRBV7-2 and TRBJ2-2; D gene ambiguous. This CDR3 contains 16 residues. Trimming stripped 2 bases from V and 4 bases from J, with 14 bases between. The germline CDR1 and CDR2 sequences are SGHTA and FQGNSA. The CDR3 spells CASSLSVTLSTGELFF. For the CDR3, the DNA is TGTGCCAGCAGCTTATCGGTAACCCTATCCACCGGGGAGCTGTTTTTT.

This clone was counted once. This chain connects TRBV29-1 to TRBJ1-4, with TRBD1 identical over 7 bases. J gave up 4 bases and V 4 bases, and 6 bases lay outside the gene matches. The V gene's germline CDR1 is SQVTM and CDR2 ANQGSEA. The CDR3 consists of 14 residues. Here the CDR3 reads CSVVDRVDNEKLFF. CDR3 in DNA: TGCAGCGTTGTTGACAGGGTAGATAATGAAAAACTGTTTTTT.

This clone is a singleton in its sample. The CDR3 sequence: CASSENGANQPQHF. The CDR3 region has the DNA TGTGCCAGCAGTGAAAATGGGGCCAATCAGCCCCAGCATTTT. The rearrangement joins TRBV2 to TRBJ1-5, with D possibly TRBD1 on 5 matching bases. The CDR3 has 14 amino acids. V was cut by 2 bases and J by 3 bases, with 8 bases left in between. Germline lookup yields CDR1 SNHLY and CDR2 FYNNEI.